The 6 T cell receptor beta chains below were found in one sample sequenced in a study of blood T cells in healthy people across ages. A second PCR of about 7 to 12 cycles used a sample-barcoded 5' primer and a J-beta primer mix. TCRdb fed the 5' RACE reads into MiXCR, producing one record per CDR3 protein. The sample holds about 1.6 million distinct CDR3 sequences, roughly 32% seen once. Input material: blood. The receptors were gathered from a woman aged 25 to 39 in good health.

The V call is TRBV6-1, the J call TRBJ2-7; D possibly corresponds to TRBD1 (5 bases). The CDR3 spans 14 residues. Germline CDR1 is MNHNS and CDR2 is SASEGT. Trimming pared 1 base from V and 7 bases from J, leaving 14 bases between. The CDR3 nucleotides are TGTGCCAGCAGTGAAGTGCAGGGTGGTTGGGAGCAGTACTTC. Its protein is CASSEVQGGWEQYF.

This clonotype was found a few times. The junction does not match germline at one end; this may be a read error. V usage is TRBV20-1 and J usage is TRBJ2-7; 7 bases map to TRBD1. CDR3 length equals 13 residues. Germline CDR1 reads DFQATT; CDR2 reads SNEGSKA (reference sequence). The CDR3 DNA reads as TGCAGTGCTGGAGACAGGGAGTCCTACGAGCAGTACTTC. It is translated as CSAGDRESYEQYF.

V and J are TRBV20-1 and TRBJ2-1; a possible D gene is TRBD2 (6 bases). With 3 bases removed from V and 10 bases from J, the gap between germline ends came to 19 bases. The germline gives CDR1 DFQATT, CDR2 SNEGSKA (reference sequence). The CDR3 runs to 14 residues. CDR3 sequence reads: CSARGAGSAHEQFF. The CDR3 DNA follows: TGCAGTGCTAGGGGTGCCGGGAGCGCCCACGAGCAGTTCTTC.

V usage is TRBV6-5 and J usage is TRBJ1-1; possible D gene TRBD1, 5 bases. Per the germline V gene, CDR1 is MNHEY and CDR2 is SVGAGI. V was shortened by 6 bases and J by 6 bases, with 14 bases between the two germline ends. The CDR3 length is 13 residues. CDR3 coding DNA: TGTGCCAGCAGCAACGAACGGGGCGCTGAAGCTTTCTTT. Protein sequence: CASSNERGAEAFF.

Comments on this clonotype: The junction departs from the called germline gene at one end, perhaps through a read error. This chain connects TRBV5-1 to TRBJ2-7, with D unresolved. The CDR3 extends over 12 amino acids. Germline CDR1 SGHRS, CDR2 YFSETQ. The CDR3 sequence is CTSSLGSYEQYF. Here the CDR3 DNA reads TGCACCAGCAGCTTGGGCTCCTACGAGCAGTACTTC.

This chain joins TRBV6-5 and TRBJ2-7; 9 nucleotides agree with TRBD1. Germline V gene sequence: CDR1 MNHEY, CDR2 SVGAGI. The CDR3 loop spans 16 amino acids. V was pared by 4 bases and J by 0 bases, with 7 bases of the junction left unmatched. CDR3: CASSSIGTGSSYEQYF. CDR3 sequence (DNA): TGTGCCAGCAGTTCCATAGGGACAGGGAGCTCCTACGAGCAGTACTTC.